This TCR beta chain appears in the sequencing data of a study of shared clonotypes between healthy human individuals. From CD4+ cells came CD45RA+ naive and CD45RA-negative memory subsets. Clones were sequenced by immunoSEQ multiplex PCR, and TCRdb holds only the in-frame ones, with some missing. The sample lists approximately 2.5 million clones, just over 90% occurring once. Comment on this clone: Antigen specificity is unknown. This same CDR3 is encoded by further DNA sequences in the sample.

Regarding the study as a whole: Clonotype sharing across donors was expected to vary with sequencing depth. Sequencing of the sorted subsets was shown by rarefaction to be incomplete despite large depth.

The germline V and J ends were trimmed by 3 bases and 5 bases, with 7 bases remaining between them. This CDR3 is built from 12 residues. Germline CDR1 is ENHRY and CDR2 is SYGVKD. Sequences were obtained from naive CD4+ T cells sorted from blood. Subset defined: CD45RA+ positively selected. V gene TRBV10-3 combines with J gene TRBJ2-5; D is possibly TRBD1 or TRBD2 (6 bases each). This sequence was found in a man between 18 and 29 years old in good health. The CDR3 sequence is CAISDGGETQYF. The CDR3, as DNA: TGTGCCATCAGTGACGGGGGCGAGACCCAGTACTTC.